The next 20 T cell receptor beta chains were all read from a single sample in a study of cytomegalovirus exposure and HLA in healthy donors (TCRdb year 2017). The library was produced with the immunoSEQ multiplex PCR assay. For the multiplex PCR, a mixture combining 60 forward primers for TCR Vbeta segments and 13 reverse primers for TCR Jbeta segments was used. This immuneACCESS table, as held by TCRdb, lists in-frame sequences with V and J called but not all clones. Of the missing ones, under half trace to an unresolved V gene in checked studies; the others have no known cause. The sample data list 85,000 to 130,000 clones, and roughly 82% of these were observed just once. The ten most abundant clones make up roughly 1.2% of the sample. Sequenced input: PBMCs. The receptors were sampled from a woman in her late teens or twenties in good health and CMV-seronegative.

This rearrangement joins TRBV5-6 to TRBJ2-7, with D possibly being TRBD1 (5 bases). This CDR3 has 14 amino acids. CDR1 is SGHDT and CDR2 is YYEEEE in the germline V gene. Trimming pared 0 bases from V and 4 bases from J, leaving 11 bases between. The CDR3 nucleotides are TGTGCCAGCAGCTTGGCCGGCAGGGTTTACGAGCAGTACTTC. Translating it yields CASSLAGRVYEQYF.

V is TRBV19 and J is TRBJ2-7; 9 bases fit TRBD1. This CDR3 spans 15 amino acids. Germline CDR1 is LNHDA and CDR2 is SQIVND (reference sequence). Trimming removed 2 bases from V and 3 bases from J; junction bases left unmatched: 5. This chain's CDR3 is CASSISDRGGYEQYF. The CDR3 bases are TGTGCCAGTAGTATATCTGACAGGGGGGGCTACGAGCAGTACTTC.

V and J are TRBV5-1 and TRBJ1-1, with 7 bases that match TRBD1. V was pared by 0 bases and J by 7 bases, with 6 bases of the junction left unmatched. The CDR3 spans 14 residues. Germline loops: CDR1 SGHRS, CDR2 YFSETQ. CDR3 nucleotides: TGCGCCAGCAGCTTGGCCTCCGGGACAGTTGAAGCTTTCTTT. It yields the protein CASSLASGTVEAFF.

The rearrangement links TRBV6-1 to TRBJ1-4; 7 positions agree with TRBD1. The CDR3 runs to 14 residues. Trimming cost V 5 bases and J 3 bases; bases outside gene matches: 3. Germline V CDR1 and CDR2: MNHNS, SASEGT. The CDR3 coding sequence is TGTGCCAGCAGTAACCAGGGGGCTAATGAAAAACTGTTTTTT. Protein: CASSNQGANEKLFF.

This clone was counted once. The J gene is TRBJ2-1, the V gene TRBV27; possible D gene TRBD1, 5 bases. CDR3 size: 15 residues. The ends were cut back, 3 bases at V and 1 base at J, with 10 bases in the middle. Per germline, CDR1 MNHEY and CDR2 SMNVEV (reference sequence). CDR3 sequence (DNA): TGTGCCAGCAGTTTGCAGGGAAGGTCCTACAATGAGCAGTTCTTC. Translation gives CASSLQGRSYNEQFF.

V and J are TRBV20-1 and TRBJ1-1; possibly TRBD1 for D (5 bases). The germline gives CDR1 DFQATT, CDR2 SNEGSKA (reference sequence). The CDR3 has 11 residues. Trimming stripped 5 bases from V and 8 bases from J, with 12 bases between. The CDR3 here is CSARRGGEAFF. CDR3 DNA: TGCAGTGCTCGGAGGGGTGGGGAAGCTTTCTTT.

The CDR3 nucleotides are TGTGCCAGCAGAGCGGGACTAGCGGAAACCGGGGAGCTGTTTTTT. This sequence encodes CASRAGLAETGELFF. The chain couples TRBV25-1 to TRBJ2-2; 11 nucleotides match TRBD2. The CDR3 has 15 amino acids. Germline loops: CDR1 MGHDK, CDR2 SYGVNS. V was clipped by 6 bases and J by 5 bases; unmatched bases: 5.

The chain uses TRBV2 and TRBJ1-5; D is unclear. Germline V gene data show CDR1 as SNHLY and CDR2 as FYNNEI. CDR3 length: 14 residues. Trimming removed 1 base from V and 3 bases from J, with 7 bases in between. The CDR3 nucleotides read TGTGCCAGCAGTGAAGTTGACACCAATCAGCCCCAGCATTTT. Translated, it gives CASSEVDTNQPQHF.

The V call is TRBV19, the J call TRBJ2-3; 10 bases are a match to TRBD2. The CDR3 runs to 14 residues. Unmatched junction bases numbered 7, after V lost 8 bases and J lost 5 bases. CDR1 LNHDA and CDR2 SQIVND come from the germline V gene (reference sequence). The CDR3 nucleotides read TGTGCCAGTGCCAGCGGGGGGGCAATAGATACGCAGTATTTT. This sequence encodes CASASGGAIDTQYF.

The genes are TRBV6-1 and TRBJ2-7; tentatively, D is TRBD2 (6 bases). This CDR3 is 15 amino acids long. The V end lost 3 bases, the J end lost 2 bases, and 14 bases lay between the germline ends. The germline V gene has CDR1 MNHNS and CDR2 SASEGT. CDR3 in amino acids: CASSETGDGPYEQYF. Here the CDR3 DNA reads TGTGCCAGCAGTGAGACGGGGGACGGTCCCTACGAGCAGTACTTC.

A remark on this clone: A junction boundary mismatches the germline segment, possibly from a read error. The V call is TRBV6-1, the J call TRBJ1-6, with unresolved D. CDR1 is MNHNS and CDR2 is SASEGT in the germline V gene. The length of the CDR3 is 12 residues. The CDR3 loop is CASSEARSTLHF. DNA for the CDR3: TGTGCCAGCAGTGAAGCGCGTTCAACCCTCCACTTT.

The chain is built from TRBV4-1 and TRBJ2-1, with 7 bases fitting TRBD2. Germline trimming cut 4 bases from V and 2 bases from J; bases unmatched to any gene: 11. The CDR3 is made up of 17 amino acids. Germline CDR1 MGHRA, CDR2 YSYEKL. DNA of the CDR3: TGCGCCAGCAGCCCCGGGGGTAGCGGGCATACCTACAATGAGCAGTTCTTC. Protein product: CASSPGGSGHTYNEQFF.

The chain has TRBV28 and TRBJ2-3; TRBD2 matches 8 bases. Germline CDR1 MDHEN, CDR2 SYDVKM. The V segment lost 9 bases and the J segment 8 bases; nucleotides outside the gene matches: 16. The CDR3 has 15 amino acids. The CDR3 loop is CASPPGLEPRGTQYF. Written as DNA, the CDR3 is TGTGCCAGTCCACCGGGACTAGAGCCCCGTGGTACGCAGTATTTT. Full variable domain (rest looked up from reference TRBV28 and TRBJ2-3): DVKVTQSSRYLVKRTGEKVFLECVQDMDHENMFWYRQDPGLGLRLIYFSYDVKMKEKGDIPEGYSVSREKKERFSLILESASTNQTSMYLCASPPGLEPRGTQYFGPGTRLTVL.

A note on this clone: Relative to the germline gene, one junction end is altered; a read error may explain this. The V gene is TRBV27, the J gene TRBJ1-5; TRBD1 matches at 8 bases. The CDR3 totals 15 residues. Per germline, CDR1 MNHEY and CDR2 SMNVEV (reference sequence). The CDR3 region is CAGSLRTGSNQPQHF. CDR3 DNA: TGTGCCGGCAGTTTAAGGACAGGGAGCAATCAGCCCCAGCATTTT.

This clone turned up a few times. The chain joins TRBV29-1 to TRBJ1-4; TRBD1 aligns across 8 bases. Germline CDR1 is SQVTM and CDR2 is ANQGSEA. The CDR3 covers 13 residues. The trim removed 7 bases at V and 7 bases at J, leaving 8 bases unmatched. The CDR3 DNA is TGCAGCGCCAGGGGGCCGTTAGGTGAAAAACTGTTTTTT. Its protein is CSARGPLGEKLFF.

The chain employs TRBV6-6 and TRBJ1-4, with TRBD1 identical over 8 bases. This CDR3 has 16 amino acids. The germline V gene encodes CDR1 MNHNY and CDR2 SVGAGI (reference sequence). Trimming took 6 bases from V and 3 from J; bases not matched to a gene: 9. The CDR3 DNA sequence: TGTGCCAGCAGCAAAACGTTGGGACAGGCTAATGAAAAACTGTTTTTT. Translation gives CASSKTLGQANEKLFF.

This clone came up a few times. V is TRBV28 and J is TRBJ1-1; D remains ambiguous. CDR1 and CDR2 (germline): MDHEN, SYDVKM. There are 13 residues in the CDR3. V was trimmed by 6 bases and J by 0 bases, leaving 8 bases between them. The CDR3 nucleotides are TGTGCCAGCAGGCTACCATTGAACACTGAAGCTTTCTTT. It encodes CASRLPLNTEAFF.

This clone was picked up a small number of times. The chain joins TRBV9 to TRBJ2-6, with a weak D call TRBD1 (6 bases). Trimming removed 3 bases from V and 0 bases from J, with 16 bases in between. In germline, CDR1 is SGDLS, CDR2 YYNGEE. The CDR3 sequence is 18 residues long. The CDR3 coding sequence is TGTGCCAGCAGCGCTGAGACAGGTCTACGCTCTGGGGCCAACGTCCTGACTTTC. Translation gives CASSAETGLRSGANVLTF. Full variable domain (missing parts from reference TRBV9 and TRBJ2-6): DSGVTQTPKHLITATGQRVTLRCSPRSGDLSVYWYQQSLDQGLQFLIQYYNGEERAKGNILERFSAQQFPDLHSELNLSSLELGDSALYFCASSAETGLRSGANVLTFGAGSRLTVL.

The chain employs TRBV9 and TRBJ1-1, with 8 bases fitting TRBD1. This CDR3 region has 13 residues. Germline trimming cut 7 bases from V and 1 base from J; bases unmatched to any gene: 3. CDR1 is SGDLS, CDR2 YYNGEE, per germline. CDR3 residues: CASGQGRNTEAFF. CDR3 sequence (DNA): TGTGCCAGCGGACAGGGAAGGAACACTGAAGCTTTCTTT.

The gene calls are TRBV2 and TRBJ1-3, with 7 bases that match TRBD1. The CDR3 is made up of 15 amino acids. V trimming: 5 bases; J trimming: 1 base; junction bases outside the gene matches: 5. The germline gives CDR1 SNHLY, CDR2 FYNNEI. The CDR3 DNA follows: TGTGCCAGCAGTAATAACAGGGGTTCTGGAAACACCATATATTTT. This translates into CASSNNRGSGNTIYF.